The 29 T cell receptor beta chains below were found in one sample sequenced in a study of blood T cells in healthy people across ages. Through a sample-barcoded 5' primer and a J-beta primer mix, a second PCR was run for about 6 to 12 cycles. Each CDR3 protein gets one entry after TCRdb re-called the 5' RACE reads with MiXCR. The sample has about 650,000 distinct CDR3 sequences, around 50% seen once; the top ten hold roughly 14%. Sequenced sample: blood. These receptors were taken from an elderly woman in good health.

The table lists this clonotype with a few counts. The V and J genes are TRBV2 and TRBJ2-5; no firm D call. The V end lost 2 bases, the J end lost 10 bases, and 8 bases lay between the germline ends. The CDR3 consists of 11 residues. Germline CDR1 and CDR2: SNHLY and FYNNEI. CDR3 bases: TGTGCCAGCAGTGAATTGGGCGTCCAGTACTTC. This gives the protein CASSELGVQYF.

The rearrangement joins TRBV20-1 to TRBJ2-5; TRBD2 is a possible D gene (5 bases). The CDR3 contains 13 residues. V dropped 2 bases and J dropped 5 bases, with 12 bases sitting between them. Germline V gene lookup returns CDR1 DFQATT and CDR2 SNEGSKA (reference sequence). In nucleotides, the CDR3 is TGCAGTGCTAGACAGGCAGGCGGGGAGACCCAGTACTTC. Translated: CSARQAGGETQYF.

Remarks on this clonotype: This could be a read error, since a much larger clone is one nucleotide away. This chain uses TRBV29-1 with TRBJ2-7; TRBD2 is a possible D gene (6 bases). The germline gives CDR1 SQVTM, CDR2 ANQGSEA. Trimming removed 2 bases from V and 5 bases from J, with 19 bases in between. The CDR3 covers 15 residues. CDR3 in DNA: TGCAGCGTTGAAAAAAGGGGACTGGGATCGGACGAGCAGTACTTC. It is translated as CSVEKRGLGSDEQYF.

The chain recombines TRBV5-1 with TRBJ2-1, with TRBD2 as a possible D gene (5 bases). The assigned J gene may be wrong: the sequence end matches TRBJ2-7 better. Per germline, CDR1 SGHRS and CDR2 YFSETQ. The CDR3 has 15 amino acids. The CDR3, as DNA: TGCGCCAGCCGACGGGGTGATTCGATCTACAATGAGCAGTACTTC. Its translation is CASRRGDSIYNEQYF.

This clonotype has ten or more counts. V usage is TRBV7-9 and J usage is TRBJ2-5; weak D call: TRBD2 (5 bases). The V end lost 5 bases, the J end lost 3 bases, and 13 bases lay between the germline ends. Germline lookup yields CDR1 SEHNR and CDR2 FQNEAQ (reference sequence). There are 14 residues in the CDR3. Here the CDR3 reads CASSLAGVEETQYF. As DNA, the CDR3 is TGTGCCAGCAGCCTCGCCGGGGTAGAAGAGACCCAGTACTTC.

CDR3 coding DNA: TGTGCCAGCAGTGAAGGGAGACAGGGAGGCGAAAAACTGTTTTTT. Translation: CASSEGRQGGEKLFF. The chain combines TRBV6-1 with TRBJ1-4; 7 bases align to TRBD1. The ends lost 1 base at V and 8 bases at J; junction bases unmatched: 7. In germline, CDR1 is MNHNS, CDR2 SASEGT. There are 15 residues in the CDR3.

This chain connects TRBV9 to TRBJ1-5, with D maybe TRBD1 (5 bases). V lost 0 bases and J 11 bases, leaving 15 bases between the germline ends. The germline V gene has CDR1 SGDLS and CDR2 YYNGEE. This CDR3 region has 14 residues. The chain's CDR3 is CASSVGSREGTQHF. Written as DNA, the CDR3 is TGTGCCAGCAGCGTAGGGTCCAGGGAAGGTACCCAGCATTTT.

This clonotype occurred a few times. The CDR3 DNA follows: TGTGCCAGCAGCTTAGGGACGACAGGGTCCACAGATACGCAGTATTTT. Translated, it gives CASSLGTTGSTDTQYF. V and J are TRBV11-2 and TRBJ2-3, with 7 bases matching TRBD1. The CDR3 covers 16 residues. V trimming: 1 base; J trimming: 2 bases; junction bases outside the gene matches: 6. The germline CDR1 and CDR2 sequences are SGHAT and FQNNGV.

The chain joins TRBV7-9 to TRBJ1-1, with TRBD1 matching over 7 bases. CDR1 is SEHNR and CDR2 is FQNEAQ in the germline V gene (reference sequence). The CDR3 has 15 amino acids. The V and J ends lost 3 bases and 2 bases, in that order; junction bases with no gene match: 6. This CDR3 reads CASSFTGTANTEAFF. CDR3 DNA sequence: TGTGCCAGCAGCTTCACCGGGACAGCTAACACTGAAGCTTTCTTT. The full variable domain, with the rest looked up from reference TRBV7-9 and TRBJ1-1, is DTGVSQNPRHKITKRGQNVTFRCDPISEHNRLYWYRQTLGQGPEFLTYFQNEAQLEKSRLLSDRFSAERPKGSFSTLEIQRTEQGDSAMYLCASSFTGTANTEAFFGQGTRLTVV.

V is TRBV4-2 and J is TRBJ2-7; 13 nucleotides line up with TRBD2. V lost 4 bases and J lost 7; bases outside the gene matches: 13. This CDR3 is 17 amino acids long. The V gene's germline CDR1 is LGHNA and CDR2 YNFKEQ. DNA for the CDR3: TGTGCCAGCAGCCCTACCGGACTAGCGGGGGAGTTCAATGAGCAGTACTTC. This codes for CASSPTGLAGEFNEQYF.

The chain uses TRBV27 and TRBJ1-4; D is unclear. CDR1 and CDR2 from the germline V gene are MNHEY and SMNVEV (reference sequence). The length of the CDR3 is 15 residues. V dropped 1 base and J dropped 4 bases, with 10 bases sitting between them. The CDR3 coding sequence is TGTGCCAGCAGTTTATTAGGTTCGATTAATGAAAAACTGTTTTTT. Protein product: CASSLLGSINEKLFF.

Ten or more counts support this clonotype. The rearrangement uses TRBV5-1 and TRBJ2-1; TRBD2 agrees at 13 bases. The junction had 17 bases not matched to a gene; V was cut back by 4 bases and J by 4 bases. Germline lookup yields CDR1 SGHRS and CDR2 YFSETQ. The CDR3 loop spans 20 amino acids. CDR3: CASSRNELGLAGTLYNEQFF. In DNA, the CDR3 is TGCGCCAGCAGCCGCAACGAATTGGGACTAGCGGGGACCTTATACAATGAGCAGTTCTTC.

This clonotype was seen ten or more times. The chain joins TRBV29-1 to TRBJ2-3; possibly TRBD2 for D (6 bases). The V and J ends lost 3 bases and 0 bases respectively, with 10 bases between them. CDR1 is SQVTM and CDR2 is ANQGSEA in the germline V gene. The CDR3 loop spans 14 amino acids. CDR3 sequence: CSVDSGTSTDTQYF. CDR3 bases: TGCAGCGTTGACTCAGGGACTAGCACAGATACGCAGTATTTT.

V is TRBV6-1 and J is TRBJ2-6; TRBD1 aligns across 7 bases. Per germline, CDR1 MNHNS and CDR2 SASEGT. Trimming at V came to 6 bases and at J to 0 bases, leaving 14 bases not matched to a gene. This CDR3 has 19 amino acids. The CDR3 is CASRSTGLAPHSGANVLTF. In DNA, the CDR3 is TGTGCCAGCAGGTCGACAGGGCTTGCCCCACACTCTGGGGCCAACGTCCTGACTTTC.

Points on this clonotype: One junction end disagrees with the germline gene, perhaps due to a read error. The chain links TRBV16 to TRBJ2-2; no clear D. The CDR3 sequence is 13 residues long. Germline CDR1 KGHSY, CDR2 FQNENV. The chain's CDR3 is CASNQWSDGELFF. The CDR3 DNA sequence: TGTGCCAGCAACCAATGGTCGGACGGGGAGCTGTTTTTT.

A single count supports this clonotype. The V call is TRBV20-1, the J call TRBJ2-1; D may be TRBD2 (5 bases). The V gene's germline CDR1 is DFQATT and CDR2 SNEGSKA (reference sequence). The CDR3 totals 11 residues. Deletions cut 6 bases from V and 10 bases from J, with 13 bases between. The CDR3 is CSAGLVREQFF. As DNA, the CDR3 is TGCAGTGCCGGACTCGTTAGAGAGCAGTTCTTC.

This chain links TRBV7-2 with TRBJ2-4, with TRBD2 matching over 11 bases. Gene TRBJ2-7 matches the end of the DNA better, so the J call may be wrong. This CDR3 has 14 amino acids. CDR1 and CDR2 (germline): SGHTA, FQGNSA. The CDR3, as DNA: TGTGCCAGCAGCCCTCTAGCGGGAGGTACCGAGCAGTACTTC. It encodes CASSPLAGGTEQYF.

This chain links TRBV25-1 with TRBJ1-2, with D hard to call. V was trimmed by 6 bases and J by 1 base, leaving 3 bases between them. The CDR3 has 11 residues. Germline CDR1 is MGHDK and CDR2 is SYGVNS. CDR3 sequence reads: CASRLNYGYTF. Here the CDR3 DNA reads TGTGCCAGCAGACTTAACTATGGCTACACCTTC.

About this clonotype itself: This clone may be a read error of a much larger clone one base away. The chain links TRBV5-1 to TRBJ2-1, with no clear D. This CDR3 contains 14 residues. Germline lookup yields CDR1 SGHRS and CDR2 YFSETQ. DNA of the CDR3: TGCGCCAGCAGCTTTAGGATCTCCTACAGTGAGCAGTTCTTC. Its translation: CASSFRISYSEQFF.

This rearrangement joins TRBV20-1 to TRBJ2-7; TRBD2 matches 9 bases. Germline V lookup: CDR1 DFQATT, CDR2 SNEGSKA (reference sequence). V shed 3 bases, J shed 4 bases, and the junction held 10 bases outside the gene matches. This CDR3 comprises 15 residues. The CDR3 DNA is TGCAGTGCTAGTAGTCCCTCGACTAGCGGATACGAGCAGTACTTC. It encodes CSASSPSTSGYEQYF.

This chain links TRBV18 with TRBJ2-5, with D unclear. Trimming took 0 bases from V and 4 from J, leaving 6 bases between them. The CDR3 extends over 13 amino acids. Germline lookup yields CDR1 KGHSH and CDR2 LQKENI. Here the CDR3 DNA reads TGTGCCAGCTCACCACCAAGCTTAGAGACCCAGTACTTC. The encoded protein is CASSPPSLETQYF. Using reference TRBV18 and TRBJ2-5 for the parts outside the CDR3, the full variable domain is NAGVMQNPRHLVRRRGQEARLRCSPMKGHSHVYWYRQLPEEGLKFMVYLQKENIIDESGMPKERFSAEFPKEGPSILRIQQVVRGDSAAYFCASSPPSLETQYFGPGTRLLVL.

V gene TRBV27 combines with J gene TRBJ1-5, with 8 bases that match TRBD1. The CDR3 spans 14 residues. The germline gives CDR1 MNHEY, CDR2 SMNVEV (reference sequence). Trimming took 5 bases from V and 5 from J; bases not matched to a gene: 5. CDR3 nucleotide sequence: TGTGCCAGCAGTCCGTGGACAGGGCATCAGCCCCAGCATTTT. Protein sequence: CASSPWTGHQPQHF.

The chain joins TRBV20-1 to TRBJ2-7; TRBD1 matches 9 bases. The CDR3 has 15 amino acids. V was clipped by 3 bases and J by 2 bases; unmatched bases: 8. Germline CDR1 DFQATT, CDR2 SNEGSKA (reference sequence). CDR3 sequence reads: CSASGTGRSTYEQYF. The CDR3 DNA is TGCAGTGCTAGCGGGACAGGGCGTTCAACCTACGAGCAGTACTTC.

The chain combines TRBV20-1 with TRBJ2-3; 10 nucleotides agree with TRBD2. The CDR3 is 14 amino acids. The V segment lost 5 bases and the J segment 3 bases; nucleotides outside the gene matches: 5. Germline V gives CDR1 DFQATT, CDR2 SNEGSKA (reference sequence). In nucleotides, the CDR3 is TGCAGTGCTGAAAGCGGGGGGGCAACAGATACGCAGTATTTT. Protein product: CSAESGGATDTQYF.

V and J are TRBV19 and TRBJ2-1; unclear D gene. The CDR3 contains 15 residues. The V end was cut by 1 base, the J end by 0 bases, with 7 bases between. CDR1 is LNHDA and CDR2 is SQIVND in the germline V gene (reference sequence). For the CDR3, the DNA is TGTGCCAGTAGTATAGGCCCCACCTCCTACAATGAGCAGTTCTTC. Its protein product is CASSIGPTSYNEQFF. Using reference TRBV19 and TRBJ2-1 for the parts outside the CDR3, the full variable domain is DGGITQSPKYLFRKEGQNVTLSCEQNLNHDAMYWYRQDPGQGLRLIYYSQIVNDFQKGDIAEGYSVSREKKESFPLTVTSAQKNPTAFYLCASSIGPTSYNEQFFGPGTRLTVL.

This clonotype has more than one count but fewer than ten. The chain is built from TRBV10-3 and TRBJ2-3; either TRBD1 or TRBD2 may supply D (6 bases each). The CDR3 is made up of 13 amino acids. Germline-derived CDR1 and CDR2 are ENHRY and SYGVKD. V was pared by 4 bases and J by 2 bases, with 7 bases between. In DNA, the CDR3 is TGTGCCATCAGTGGGGGGGCCACAGATACGCAGTATTTT. It specifies CAISGGATDTQYF.

This clonotype has only a few counts. The chain employs TRBV12-3 or TRBV12-4 and TRBJ1-1; TRBD1 aligns across 8 bases. The CDR3 covers 15 residues. Trimming cost V 4 bases and J 5 bases; bases outside gene matches: 9. The CDR3 loop is CASSYPSGGRTEAFF. The CDR3 region has the DNA TGTGCCAGCAGTTACCCCTCAGGGGGCCGGACTGAAGCTTTCTTT.

This clonotype was seen many times. The CDR3 nucleotides are TGTGCCAGCAGTACGCAGAATTCACGGCCAGATACGCAGTATTTT. Encoded protein: CASSTQNSRPDTQYF. The J gene is TRBJ2-3, the V gene TRBV27; no definite D call. Germline V gene sequence: CDR1 MNHEY, CDR2 SMNVEV (reference sequence). CDR3 length equals 15 residues. The V end was cut by 5 bases, the J end by 4 bases, with 16 bases between.

This chain connects TRBV12-3 or TRBV12-4 to TRBJ1-1; D uncertain. V shed 5 bases and J shed 5 bases, with 12 bases lying between them. The length of the CDR3 is 13 residues. The CDR3 DNA reads TGTGCCAGCAGTGTGAACAGCGAGACTGAAGCTTTCTTT. It is translated as CASSVNSETEAFF.